The 10 T cell receptor beta chains listed next were all sequenced from one sample in a study of beta chain features in type 1 diabetes. Study-wide points: Significant though moderate, a shortening of TCRB CDR3s appeared in all four CD4+ subsets of Type 1 diabetes patients.

No antigen has been identified for these receptors. cDNA synthesis used the whole RNA isolate, giving expressed TCRB sequences. This table comes from immunoSEQ multiplex PCR, and its TCRdb copy is limited to in-frame clones, with some not included. The top ten hold roughly 1% of the sample, which has about 160,000 clones, about 7.8% seen once. Specimen: central memory CD4+ T cells from blood. The receptors here all came from a woman aged 35 to 49 with type 1 diabetes.

The chain joins TRBV14 to TRBJ2-7; 9 nucleotides line up with TRBD2. Looked up from germline, CDR1 is SGHDN and CDR2 is FVKESK. Germline trimming cut 1 base from V and 1 base from J; bases unmatched to any gene: 11. CDR3 length equals 18 residues. The CDR3 loop is CASSQGGGGTSRSYEQYF. The CDR3 DNA reads as TGTGCCAGCAGCCAAGGAGGTGGAGGGACTAGCAGATCCTACGAGCAGTACTTC. Supplemented by reference TRBV14 and TRBJ2-7, the full variable domain reads EAGVTQFPSHSVIEKGQTVTLRCDPISGHDNLYWYRRVMGKEIKFLLHFVKESKQDESGMPNNRFLAERTGGTYSTLKVQPAELEDSGVYFCASSQGGGGTSRSYEQYFGPGTRLTVT.

This clone was counted at least ten times. This chain uses TRBV7-2 with TRBJ2-5, with TRBD2 matching 7 bases. Unmatched junction bases numbered 3, after V lost 3 bases and J lost 5 bases. The CDR3 totals 13 residues. Germline CDR1 SGHTA, CDR2 FQGNSA. The CDR3 nucleotides are TGTGCCAGCAGCTTCGCGGGAGATGAGACCCAGTACTTC. It yields the protein CASSFAGDETQYF.

This clone has only a few counts. An end of the junction does not agree with germline; a read error may underlie this. This rearrangement joins TRBV20-1 to TRBJ2-5; D perhaps matches TRBD1 (5 bases). The CDR3 runs 8 residues. Germline lookup yields CDR1 DFQATT and CDR2 SNEGSKA (reference sequence). This chain's CDR3 is CSAIRGDF. CDR3 coding DNA: TGCAGTGCTATTAGGGGTGACTTC.

In this sample, this clone turned up a few times. The rearrangement uses TRBV28 and TRBJ2-7; 7 nucleotides line up with TRBD1. Germline loops: CDR1 MDHEN, CDR2 SYDVKM. There are 18 residues in the CDR3. Trimming removed 3 bases from V and 1 base from J; junction bases left unmatched: 15. DNA for the CDR3: TGTGCCAGCAGTTTCCCTCCTCGACAGGGTGGCGGTTCCTACGAGCAGTACTTC. As protein: CASSFPPRQGGGSYEQYF.

The table lists this clone with a few counts. The chain combines TRBV7-2 with TRBJ1-1; D is ambiguous. This CDR3 has 11 amino acids. V lost 2 bases to trimming and J lost 11 bases, with 9 bases between them. Looked up from germline, CDR1 is SGHTA and CDR2 is FQGNSA. CDR3: CASSLKQVAFF. In DNA form, the CDR3 reads TGTGCCAGCAGCTTAAAACAAGTGGCTTTCTTT.

The V gene is TRBV7-9, the J gene TRBJ1-1; 9 bases map to TRBD1. Trimming took 2 bases from V and 8 from J; bases not matched to a gene: 9. This CDR3 spans 15 amino acids. The germline V gene encodes CDR1 SEHNR and CDR2 FQNEAQ (reference sequence). The CDR3 protein is CASSLRGTGLREAFF. The CDR3 DNA is TGTGCCAGCAGCTTACGAGGGACAGGGCTCCGCGAAGCTTTCTTT.

J is TRBJ1-1 and V is TRBV7-9; 8 bases line up with TRBD1. Germline CDR1 is SEHNR and CDR2 is FQNEAQ (reference sequence). Unmatched junction bases numbered 8, after V lost 6 bases and J lost 5 bases. The length of the CDR3 is 14 residues. The CDR3 spells CASRSDRATTEAFF. The CDR3 coding sequence is TGTGCCAGCAGATCGGACAGGGCAACAACTGAAGCTTTCTTT.

There are a few counts of this clone. The rearrangement links TRBV7-2 to TRBJ1-3; D unclear. V lost 8 bases to trimming and J lost 0 bases, with 14 bases between them. Germline V gene lookup returns CDR1 SGHTA and CDR2 FQGNSA. There are 15 residues in the CDR3. This CDR3 reads CASVRPSFSGNTIYF. The DNA of the CDR3 is TGTGCCAGCGTCCGTCCGTCCTTCTCTGGAAACACCATATATTTT.

The J gene is TRBJ2-7, the V gene TRBV18; D gene uncertain. The CDR3 is made up of 14 amino acids. The V end lost 0 bases, the J end lost 4 bases, and 10 bases lay between the germline ends. Germline V gives CDR1 KGHSH, CDR2 LQKENI. The CDR3 nucleotides read TGTGCCAGCTCACCACCGTATTCCCTGTACGAGCAGTACTTC. Residues: CASSPPYSLYEQYF. The full variable domain, completed using reference TRBV18 and TRBJ2-7, is NAGVMQNPRHLVRRRGQEARLRCSPMKGHSHVYWYRQLPEEGLKFMVYLQKENIIDESGMPKERFSAEFPKEGPSILRIQQVVRGDSAAYFCASSPPYSLYEQYFGPGTRLTVT.

The genes are TRBV7-9 and TRBJ2-7; 12 nucleotides match TRBD1. Trimming removed 6 bases from V and 3 bases from J; junction bases left unmatched: 3. The CDR3 is 14 amino acids. Germline CDR1 is SEHNR and CDR2 is FQNEAQ (reference sequence). The CDR3, as DNA: TGTGCCAGCAGTAGGGACAGGGGGCGCTACGAGCAGTACTTC. This gives the protein CASSRDRGRYEQYF.